The 21 T cell receptor beta chains below were found in one sample sequenced in a study of blood T cell repertoires in COVID-19 (dated by TCRdb to 2020 to 2021). The library came from the immunoSEQ multiplex PCR assay. TCRdb took this table from immuneACCESS and kept in-frame rearrangements with V and J called. Such tables lack part of the clones; where checked against another copy, unresolved V genes explain under half of the gap, and the rest is unexplained. A total of 200,000 or so clones appear in this sample, about 91% of them only once. The top ten clonotypes cover around 2% of the sample. The specimen was PBMCs or T cells enriched from blood (not recorded which). The receptors stem from a woman between 40 and 50 years old with acute COVID-19.

This rearrangement joins TRBV7-9 to TRBJ2-2; the D gene is possibly TRBD2 (5 bases). Between the trimmed V and J ends, which lost 1 base and 3 bases, there was a span of 12 bases. CDR1 and CDR2 (germline): SEHNR, FQNEAQ (reference sequence). This CDR3 region has 16 residues. The CDR3 region has the DNA TGTGCCAGCAGCTTAGGTTTCGCGAGGGACACCGGGGAGCTGTTTTTT. Translating it yields CASSLGFARDTGELFF.

V is TRBV4-1 and J is TRBJ2-3, with unresolved D. The CDR3 consists of 13 residues. V shed 1 base and J shed 2 bases, with 4 bases lying between them. Germline-derived CDR1 and CDR2 are MGHRA and YSYEKL. The CDR3 DNA reads as TGCGCCAGCAGCCAAGCTAACACAGATACGCAGTATTTT. It codes for CASSQANTDTQYF.

The V gene is TRBV27, the J gene TRBJ2-1; tentative D call: TRBD1 (5 bases). V gave up 8 bases and J gave up 3 bases, with 20 bases separating them. This CDR3 spans 16 amino acids. From germline, CDR1 is MNHEY and CDR2 SMNVEV (reference sequence). CDR3 region: CASSPDPGRVYNEQFF. CDR3 bases: TGTGCCAGCTCGCCCGACCCAGGCAGGGTCTACAATGAGCAGTTCTTC.

V is TRBV29-1 and J is TRBJ2-5, with D possibly being TRBD2 (6 bases). In germline, CDR1 is SQVTM, CDR2 ANQGSEA. CDR3 length: 15 residues. Trimming stripped 4 bases from V and 5 bases from J, with 20 bases between. The CDR3 sequence is CSVAHHGAGGETQYF. CDR3 bases: TGCAGCGTTGCCCACCATGGGGCAGGAGGGGAGACCCAGTACTTC.

The chain recombines TRBV12-3 or TRBV12-4 with TRBJ1-1; D is ambiguous. The CDR3 sequence is 12 residues long. V was pared by 2 bases and J by 5 bases, with 6 bases between. The CDR3 nucleotides are TGTGCCAGCAGTTTAACATGGACTGAAGCTTTCTTT. Amino acid sequence: CASSLTWTEAFF.

V usage is TRBV9 and J usage is TRBJ2-1; possibly TRBD1 for D (6 bases). The CDR3 runs to 15 residues. V was cut by 0 bases and J by 7 bases, with 14 bases left in between. CDR1 is SGDLS, CDR2 YYNGEE, per germline. The CDR3 sequence is CASSVVGGPTNEQFF. CDR3 DNA: TGTGCCAGCAGCGTAGTTGGGGGCCCCACGAATGAGCAGTTCTTC.

The chain uses TRBV7-2 and TRBJ2-1, with a possible D match to TRBD1 (5 bases). This CDR3 has 14 amino acids. CDR1 is SGHTA, CDR2 FQGNSA, per germline. Trimming pared 1 base from V and 12 bases from J, leaving 16 bases between. CDR3 region: CASSLGGHIFGQFF. The CDR3 DNA follows: TGTGCCAGCAGCTTAGGGGGCCACATTTTTGGGCAGTTCTTC. The full variable domain, completed using reference TRBV7-2 and TRBJ2-1, is GAGVSQSPSNKVTEKGKDVELRCDPISGHTALYWYRQSLGQGLEFLIYFQGNSAPDKSGLPSDRFSAERTGGSVSTLTIQRTQQEDSAVYLCASSLGGHIFGQFFGPGTRLTVL.

The V gene is TRBV7-6, the J gene TRBJ2-1, with D unresolved. Looked up from germline, CDR1 is SGHVS and CDR2 is FNYEAQ. V lost 2 bases, J lost 6 bases, and 8 bases lay in between. The CDR3 spans 13 residues. The CDR3 here is CASSLHSPNEQFF. The CDR3 nucleotides are TGTGCCAGCAGCTTACACAGCCCCAATGAGCAGTTCTTC.

This chain joins TRBV7-6 and TRBJ2-7, with D possibly matching TRBD2 (6 bases). The CDR3 has 13 amino acids. V was trimmed by 5 bases and J by 6 bases, leaving 14 bases between them. Germline-derived CDR1 and CDR2 are SGHVS and FNYEAQ. The CDR3 region is CASSGDSAGEQYF. CDR3 nucleotide sequence: TGTGCCAGCAGCGGGGACTCCGCGGGCGAGCAGTACTTC.

The chain uses TRBV12-3 or TRBV12-4 and TRBJ2-2, with no clear D. V was clipped by 6 bases and J by 5 bases, with 10 bases between them. There are 13 residues in the CDR3. CDR3 bases: TGTGCCAGCAGGGCCGTGTGGACCGGGGAGCTGTTTTTT. This codes for CASRAVWTGELFF.

The chain joins TRBV11-1 to TRBJ2-1, with 7 bases matching TRBD2. Germline-derived CDR1 and CDR2 are SGHAT and FQDESV (reference sequence). Trimming took 6 bases from V and 2 from J; bases not matched to a gene: 7. The CDR3 extends over 15 amino acids. The CDR3 sequence is CASRPNSGAYNEQFF. Here the CDR3 DNA reads TGTGCCAGCAGGCCTAACAGCGGGGCCTACAATGAGCAGTTCTTC. Filled out from reference TRBV11-1 and TRBJ2-1, the complete variable domain reads EAEVAQSPRYKITEKSQAVAFWCDPISGHATLYWYRQILGQGPELLVQFQDESVVDDSQLPKDRFSAERLKGVDSTLKIQPAELGDSAMYLCASRPNSGAYNEQFFGPGTRLTVL.

This clone appeared a single time. The chain recombines TRBV13 with TRBJ2-7; D is possibly TRBD2 (6 bases). Germline lookup yields CDR1 PRHDT and CDR2 FYEKMQ (reference sequence). The CDR3 totals 13 residues. With 5 bases removed from V and 6 bases from J, the gap between germline ends came to 14 bases. The CDR3 DNA sequence: TGTGCCAGCAGCCAAGAACCGGAGGGCGAGCAGTACTTC. Amino acids: CASSQEPEGEQYF.

This clone was recorded many times. This rearrangement joins TRBV6-2 or TRBV6-3 to TRBJ2-1, with D possibly being TRBD2 (5 bases). This CDR3 is 16 amino acids long. V was clipped by 2 bases and J by 2 bases, with 13 bases between them. Looked up from germline, CDR1 is MNHEY and CDR2 is SVGEGT. In nucleotides, the CDR3 is TGTGCCAGCAGTTACCGGACTTTTCGGGCCTACAATGAGCAGTTCTTC. Encoded protein: CASSYRTFRAYNEQFF.

The genes are TRBV30 and TRBJ1-4, with 7 bases identical to TRBD1. Germline V CDR1 and CDR2: GTSNPN, SVGIG (reference sequence). V lost 1 base to trimming and J lost 11 bases; unmatched junction nucleotides: 16. The CDR3 sequence is 16 residues long. CDR3 in DNA: TGTGCCTGGAGTGGCCCTTCGACAGGGATTGTGGGTAAACTGTTTTTT. Its translation: CAWSGPSTGIVGKLFF.

The chain recombines TRBV5-4 with TRBJ2-1, with 7 bases lining up with TRBD2. Trimming cost V 0 bases and J 5 bases; bases outside gene matches: 5. The CDR3 has 15 residues. Looked up from germline, CDR1 is SGHNT and CDR2 is YYREEE (reference sequence). CDR3 region: CASSLAGGTHNEQFF. CDR3 nucleotide sequence: TGTGCCAGCAGCTTGGCGGGAGGCACCCACAATGAGCAGTTCTTC.

The V and J genes are TRBV19 and TRBJ1-2, with TRBD1 matching 8 bases. Germline V gene lookup returns CDR1 LNHDA and CDR2 SQIVND (reference sequence). This CDR3 comprises 14 residues. The V segment lost 3 bases and the J segment 2 bases; nucleotides outside the gene matches: 2. CDR3 amino acids: CASSIRTGNYGYTF. CDR3 DNA: TGTGCCAGTAGTATCCGGACAGGGAACTATGGCTACACCTTC.

This chain links TRBV2 with TRBJ1-6, with TRBD1 matching over 7 bases. The CDR3 runs 19 residues. Germline V lookup: CDR1 SNHLY, CDR2 FYNNEI. Germline trimming cut 6 bases from V and 5 bases from J; bases unmatched to any gene: 19. In DNA form, the CDR3 reads TGTGCCAGCAGCGGGCCGGGACAGAACCTTTCCCCTCATAATTCACCCCTCCACTTT. This sequence encodes CASSGPGQNLSPHNSPLHF.

The chain recombines TRBV27 with TRBJ2-1; tentatively, D is TRBD2 (6 bases). V shed 5 bases and J shed 8 bases, with 25 bases lying between them. Germline V gene data show CDR1 as MNHEY and CDR2 as SMNVEV (reference sequence). CDR3 length: 17 amino acids. CDR3 region: CASSPQERDLAPHEQFF. In nucleotides, the CDR3 is TGTGCCAGCAGTCCTCAGGAAAGGGACTTAGCCCCCCATGAGCAGTTCTTC.

This clone appeared a single time. The rearrangement links TRBV4-1 to TRBJ2-4, with TRBD1 identical over 7 bases. Germline CDR1 reads MGHRA; CDR2 reads YSYEKL. The CDR3 is 15 amino acids. V lost 4 bases to trimming and J lost 6 bases; unmatched junction nucleotides: 9. The CDR3 loop is CASSPTTGVRNIQYF. The CDR3 nucleotides are TGCGCCAGCAGCCCTACTACAGGGGTGAGAAACATTCAGTACTTC.

The CDR3 region is CASSEASGRRVGYTF. The CDR3 DNA follows: TGTGCCAGCAGTGAAGCGTCAGGTCGGAGGGTTGGCTACACCTTC. This rearrangement joins TRBV6-1 to TRBJ1-2; D call uncertain. The germline V gene has CDR1 MNHNS and CDR2 SASEGT. The V end lost 0 bases, the J end lost 7 bases, and 15 bases lay between the germline ends. This CDR3 is built from 15 residues.

The gene calls are TRBV2 and TRBJ2-1; 10 bases line up with TRBD2. The germline V gene encodes CDR1 SNHLY and CDR2 FYNNEI. V lost 1 base to trimming and J lost 13 bases; unmatched junction nucleotides: 7. The CDR3 length is 14 residues. CDR3 in amino acids: CASSEEGSGGPQFF. CDR3 DNA sequence: TGTGCCAGCAGTGAAGAAGGTAGCGGGGGGCCACAGTTCTTC.